A single sample is the source of the 17 T cell receptor beta chains below, sequenced in a study of cytomegalovirus exposure and HLA in healthy donors. Assay: immunoSEQ multiplex PCR; the TCRdb copy retains only in-frame clones and omits some. This table has about 160,000 clones, approximately 87% appearing once. The sample consisted of PBMCs. The receptors shown here come from a woman in her thirties in good health and CMV-seronegative.

V is TRBV7-9 and J is TRBJ1-2; D ambiguous. Germline values: CDR1 SEHNR, CDR2 FQNEAQ (reference sequence). The CDR3 runs to 12 residues. Between the trimmed V and J ends, which lost 5 bases and 8 bases, there was a span of 12 bases. The CDR3 region is CASSPILLGYTF. CDR3 bases: TGTGCCAGCAGCCCGATCCTCCTCGGCTACACCTTC.

The CDR3 loop is CASSASPGAKGHEQFF. DNA of the CDR3: TGTGCCAGCAGCGCCAGTCCGGGCGCAAAGGGGCATGAGCAGTTCTTC. The V and J genes are TRBV7-6 and TRBJ2-1; perhaps TRBD1 as D (5 bases). Between the trimmed V and J ends, which lost 5 bases and 8 bases, there was a span of 22 bases. Germline values: CDR1 SGHVS, CDR2 FNYEAQ. This CDR3 contains 16 residues.

This clone showed up just once. At the DNA level, this CDR3 is encoded by other sequences in the same sample as well. The chain is built from TRBV5-4 and TRBJ1-2; no definite D call. The V gene lost 0 bases and the J gene lost 2 bases, with 5 bases spanning the gap. CDR3 size: 13 residues. Germline values: CDR1 SGHNT, CDR2 YYREEE (reference sequence). The CDR3 reads CASSLDGNYGYTF. In DNA form, the CDR3 reads TGTGCCAGCAGCTTGGACGGAAACTATGGCTACACCTTC.

This clone has only a few counts. The V gene is TRBV27, the J gene TRBJ1-5; unclear D gene. V lost 3 bases to trimming and J lost 1 base, with 4 bases between them. Germline values: CDR1 MNHEY, CDR2 SMNVEV (reference sequence). This CDR3 is built from 13 residues. CDR3 DNA: TGTGCCAGCAGTTTTCCCAGCAATCAGCCCCAGCATTTT. It is translated as CASSFPSNQPQHF.

The chain employs TRBV7-2 and TRBJ2-3; D might be TRBD2 (6 bases). Germline V gives CDR1 SGHTA, CDR2 FQGNSA. The germline V and J ends were trimmed by 2 bases and 4 bases, with 25 bases remaining between them. This CDR3 spans 19 amino acids. The CDR3 sequence: CASSLKVARRGLASDTQYF. Here the CDR3 DNA reads TGTGCCAGCAGCTTAAAGGTGGCTAGGCGGGGTTTAGCCTCAGATACGCAGTATTTT.

V gene TRBV20-1 combines with J gene TRBJ2-5; D may be TRBD1 (6 bases). There are 11 residues in the CDR3. Germline values: CDR1 DFQATT, CDR2 SNEGSKA (reference sequence). V lost 7 bases and J lost 4, with 10 bases in between. The CDR3 protein is CSGSRGETQYF. The DNA for the CDR3 is TGCAGTGGATCCAGGGGAGAGACCCAGTACTTC.

This chain links TRBV14 with TRBJ1-4; D not certain. Germline CDR1 is SGHDN and CDR2 is FVKESK. V lost 1 base and J 8 bases, leaving 14 bases between the germline ends. This CDR3 spans 15 amino acids. The DNA of the CDR3 is TGTGCCAGCAGCCAAGTGGCCGGATGGGGAGAAAAACTGTTTTTT. This translates into CASSQVAGWGEKLFF. Filled out from reference TRBV14 and TRBJ1-4, the complete variable domain reads EAGVTQFPSHSVIEKGQTVTLRCDPISGHDNLYWYRRVMGKEIKFLLHFVKESKQDESGMPNNRFLAERTGGTYSTLKVQPAELEDSGVYFCASSQVAGWGEKLFFGSGTQLSVL.

Only a few counts were recorded for this clone. V usage is TRBV9 and J usage is TRBJ1-5; D remains ambiguous. Germline assignment: CDR1 SGDLS and CDR2 YYNGEE. V dropped 2 bases and J dropped 7 bases, with 16 bases sitting between them. The CDR3 runs to 15 residues. The chain's CDR3 is CASSVDAHPAQPQHF. In DNA, the CDR3 is TGTGCCAGCAGCGTGGACGCCCACCCCGCCCAGCCCCAGCATTTT.

This clone was detected a few times. CDR3 amino acids: CASSGAAGGYTF. The CDR3 nucleotides read TGTGCCAGCAGTGGGGCCGCAGGGGGCTACACCTTC. V usage is TRBV27 and J usage is TRBJ1-2; possible D gene TRBD1, 5 bases. Germline V gives CDR1 MNHEY, CDR2 SMNVEV (reference sequence). Between the trimmed V and J ends, which lost 5 bases and 8 bases, there was a span of 12 bases. The CDR3 sequence is 12 residues long.

The CDR3 is CASSLNQPQHF. Here the CDR3 DNA reads TGTGCCAGCAGTCTAAACCAGCCCCAGCATTTT. V usage is TRBV28 and J usage is TRBJ1-5; the D is unclear. The germline CDR1 and CDR2 sequences are MDHEN and SYDVKM. The CDR3 sequence is 11 residues long. V lost 5 bases, J lost 7 bases, and 6 bases lay in between.

The chain carries TRBV9 and TRBJ2-1; 8 nucleotides line up with TRBD2. Germline V gene sequence: CDR1 SGDLS, CDR2 YYNGEE. This CDR3 comprises 16 residues. Trimming cost V 0 bases and J 7 bases; bases outside gene matches: 9. The CDR3 loop is CASSVGEGLGYNEQFF. DNA of the CDR3: TGTGCCAGCAGCGTAGGTGAGGGACTAGGTTATAATGAGCAGTTCTTC.

The chain couples TRBV5-5 to TRBJ2-3, with D perhaps TRBD1 or TRBD2 (6 bases each). The germline V gene has CDR1 SGHKS and CDR2 YYEKEE (reference sequence). The CDR3 runs 17 residues. Trimming left V 0 bases short and J 3 bases short, with 17 bases between. The DNA for the CDR3 is TGTGCCAGCAGCTTGGGTCTGACGGGGGCGGGAACAGATACGCAGTATTTT. Translated: CASSLGLTGAGTDTQYF.

The genes are TRBV30 and TRBJ2-7, with TRBD2 matching 11 bases. The CDR3 extends over 16 amino acids. With 3 bases clipped from V and 3 bases from J, the junction kept 10 bases outside the gene matches. The germline V gene has CDR1 GTSNPN and CDR2 SVGIG (reference sequence). The CDR3 is CAWRAGTSGEDYEQYF. In DNA form, the CDR3 reads TGTGCCTGGAGGGCCGGGACTAGCGGAGAAGACTACGAGCAGTACTTC. The full variable domain, completed using reference TRBV30 and TRBJ2-7, is SQTIHQWPATLVQPVGSPLSLECTVEGTSNPNLYWYRQAAGRGLQLLFYSVGIGQISSEVPQNLSASRPQDRQFILSSKKLLLSDSGFYLCAWRAGTSGEDYEQYFGPGTRLTVT.

The rearrangement joins TRBV28 to TRBJ1-1; possibly TRBD1 for D (6 bases). CDR3 length: 16 residues. The germline CDR1 and CDR2 sequences are MDHEN and SYDVKM. V lost 4 bases to trimming and J lost 2 bases, with 17 bases between them. The CDR3 nucleotides are TGTGCCAGCAGTTCTCCCCAAACAGGGCCCAACACTGAAGCTTTCTTT. It is translated as CASSSPQTGPNTEAFF.

The chain employs TRBV15 and TRBJ2-1, with TRBD2 identical over 15 bases. Germline lookup yields CDR1 LNHNV and CDR2 YYDKDF (reference sequence). The CDR3 loop spans 15 amino acids. V shed 5 bases and J 7 bases; nucleotides not matched to a gene: 3. The CDR3 loop is CATSRTSGGGNEQFF. The CDR3 DNA is TGTGCCACCAGCCGGACTAGCGGGGGGGGTAATGAGCAGTTCTTC. The complete variable domain, with remaining parts taken from reference TRBV15 and TRBJ2-1, reads DAMVIQNPRYQVTQFGKPVTLSCSQTLNHNVMYWYQQKSSQAPKLLFHYYDKDFNNEADTPDNFQSRRPNTSFCFLDIRSPGLGDTAMYLCATSRTSGGGNEQFFGPGTRLTVL.

The gene calls are TRBV5-1 and TRBJ1-2, with a possible D match to TRBD1 (6 bases). This CDR3 spans 15 amino acids. V was trimmed by 0 bases and J by 8 bases, leaving 17 bases between them. Germline-derived CDR1 and CDR2 are SGHRS and YFSETQ. The CDR3 loop reads CASSLGGEHGQGYTF. The DNA for the CDR3 is TGCGCCAGCAGCTTGGGAGGGGAGCACGGACAGGGCTACACCTTC.

The chain links TRBV10-3 to TRBJ1-1, with D maybe TRBD1 (6 bases). CDR3 length: 14 residues. CDR1 and CDR2 from the germline V gene are ENHRY and SYGVKD. Trimming removed 4 bases from V and 0 bases from J, with 9 bases in between. The CDR3 nucleotides read TGTGCCATCAGTGGGCAGGGGCTGAACACTGAAGCTTTCTTT. This translates into CAISGQGLNTEAFF.